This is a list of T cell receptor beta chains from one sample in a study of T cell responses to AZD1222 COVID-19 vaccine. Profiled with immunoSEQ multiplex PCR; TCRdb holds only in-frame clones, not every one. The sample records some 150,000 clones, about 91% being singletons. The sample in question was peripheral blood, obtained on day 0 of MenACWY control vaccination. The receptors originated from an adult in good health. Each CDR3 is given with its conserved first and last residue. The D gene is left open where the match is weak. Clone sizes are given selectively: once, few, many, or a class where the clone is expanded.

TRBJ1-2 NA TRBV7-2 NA CASSRDYGYTF TGTGCCAGCAGCCGAGACTATGGCTACACCTTC
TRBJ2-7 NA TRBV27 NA CASSLSGTHYEQYF TGTGCCAGCAGTTTATCGGGGACACACTACGAGCAGTACTTC
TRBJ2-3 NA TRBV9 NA CASSDVLGSTGNTQYF TGTGCCAGCAGCGATGTCCTCGGGAGTACGGGGAATACGCAGTATTTT
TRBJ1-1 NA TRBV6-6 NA CATHRDSVRTEAFF TGTGCCACACACCGGGATTCGGTTCGGACTGAAGCTTTCTTT
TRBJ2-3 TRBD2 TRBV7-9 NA CASRPLAESTDTQYF TGTGCCAGCAGACCCCTAGCGGAAAGCACAGATACGCAGTATTTT
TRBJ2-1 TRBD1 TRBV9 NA CASSVEGQGYYNEQFF TGTGCCAGCAGCGTAGAAGGACAGGGCTATTACAATGAGCAGTTCTTC
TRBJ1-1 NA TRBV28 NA CASSSGSREAFF TGTGCCAGCAGTTCAGGCAGCCGTGAAGCTTTCTTT
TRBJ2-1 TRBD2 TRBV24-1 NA CATSEAASGRFDEQFF TGTGCCACCTCAGAGGCGGCTAGCGGGAGGTTCGATGAGCAGTTCTTC
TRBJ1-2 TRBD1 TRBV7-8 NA CASSRPGTASFGYTF TGTGCCAGCAGCCGCCCGGGGACAGCCTCTTTCGGCTACACCTTC
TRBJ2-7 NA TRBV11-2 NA CASSTLRGGTYEQYF TGTGCCAGCAGCACCCTCAGGGGGGGTACCTACGAGCAGTACTTC
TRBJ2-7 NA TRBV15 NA CATSRDISGQPYEQYF TGTGCCACCAGCAGAGACATTAGTGGACAGCCCTACGAGCAGTACTTC
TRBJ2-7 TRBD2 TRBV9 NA CASSSGLAGAGLEQYF TGTGCCTCCAGCAGCGGACTGGCGGGAGCAGGGCTCGAGCAGTACTTC
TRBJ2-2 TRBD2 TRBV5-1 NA CASRRTSGNTGELFF TGCGCCAGCAGGCGGACTAGCGGGAACACCGGGGAGCTGTTTTTT
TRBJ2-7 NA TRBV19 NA CASSINRLPYEQYF TGTGCCAGTAGTATTAACAGGCTTCCCTACGAGCAGTACTTC
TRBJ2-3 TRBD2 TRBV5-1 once CASSLGLAGGSTDTQYF TGCGCCAGCAGCCTCGGACTAGCGGGAGGTTCGACAGATACGCAGTATTTT
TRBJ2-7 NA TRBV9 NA CASSQGSAGPYEQYF TGTGCCAGCAGCCAGGGGTCGGCAGGGCCCTACGAGCAGTACTTC
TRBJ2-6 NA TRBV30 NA CAWILSGANVLTF TGTGCCTGGATATTGTCGGGGGCCAACGTCCTGACTTTC